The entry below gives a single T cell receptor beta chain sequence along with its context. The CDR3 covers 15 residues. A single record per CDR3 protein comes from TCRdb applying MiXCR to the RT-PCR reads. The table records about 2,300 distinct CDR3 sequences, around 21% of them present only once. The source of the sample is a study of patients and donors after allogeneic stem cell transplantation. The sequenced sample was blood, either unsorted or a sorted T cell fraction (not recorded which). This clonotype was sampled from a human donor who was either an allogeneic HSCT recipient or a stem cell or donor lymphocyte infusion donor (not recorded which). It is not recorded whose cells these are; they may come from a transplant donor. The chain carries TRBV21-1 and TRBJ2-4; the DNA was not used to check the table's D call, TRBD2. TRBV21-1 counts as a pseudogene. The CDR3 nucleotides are TGTGCCAGCAGCAATGGCTCGGGCCGACCTAACATTCAGTACTTC. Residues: CASSNGSGRPNIQYF.